The 25 T cell receptor beta chains presented below share a single source sample, sequenced in a study of CD8+ T cells in alopecia areata. Treatment here: oral pan-JAK inhibitor, 5-10 mg twice daily. The authors extracted RNA and reverse transcribed it into cDNA as the sequencing template. Data came from immunoSEQ multiplex PCR; TCRdb stores just in-frame clones and leaves some out. This table holds about 270,000 clones, roughly 63% found once. The sample consisted of CD4+ T cells sorted from blood, taken around week 54, from a patient treated with tofacitinib. These receptors came from a human donor with alopecia areata.

The chain uses TRBV6-5 and TRBJ1-2; D is perhaps TRBD1 (5 bases). V lost 4 bases, J lost 7 bases, and 13 bases lay in between. Germline values: CDR1 MNHEY, CDR2 SVGAGI. The CDR3 is made up of 13 amino acids. The DNA of the CDR3 is TGTGCCAGCAGTTTACAAAGGACACTTGGCTACACCTTC. Protein product: CASSLQRTLGYTF.

This chain uses TRBV29-1 with TRBJ2-6; D not resolved. This CDR3 region has 15 residues. Germline V gives CDR1 SQVTM, CDR2 ANQGSEA. V was clipped by 4 bases and J by 1 base, with 11 bases between them. The CDR3 protein is CSVVLGKSGANVLTF. CDR3 nucleotides: TGCAGCGTTGTGCTGGGGAAGTCTGGGGCCAACGTCCTGACTTTC.

This clone was seen more than once but under ten times. This rearrangement joins TRBV23-1 to TRBJ1-1, with unresolved D. TRBV23-1 is sorted into the ORF group, with uncertain function. CDR3 length equals 15 residues. V was pared by 0 bases and J by 1 base, with 9 bases between. The CDR3 sequence: CASSQSGFQNTEAFF. For the CDR3, the DNA is TGCGCCAGCAGTCAATCAGGCTTCCAGAACACTGAAGCTTTCTTT.

There are a few counts of this clone. This rearrangement joins TRBV7-2 to TRBJ2-5; the D gene is possibly TRBD2 (5 bases). Germline values: CDR1 SGHTA, CDR2 FQGNSA. The CDR3 loop spans 15 amino acids. V shed 4 bases and J shed 0 bases, with 12 bases lying between them. The CDR3 region has the DNA TGTGCCAGCAGCTCACGGACTTCGTACCAAGAGACCCAGTACTTC. This gives the protein CASSSRTSYQETQYF.

The chain employs TRBV29-1 and TRBJ1-5; D ambiguous. This CDR3 has 13 residues. CDR1 SQVTM and CDR2 ANQGSEA come from the germline V gene. V lost 5 bases and J lost 0, with 8 bases in between. In nucleotides, the CDR3 is TGCAGCGTTCGAGGCGATAGCAATCAGCCCCAGCATTTT. It yields the protein CSVRGDSNQPQHF.

This clone was detected a few times. The rearrangement links TRBV2 to TRBJ2-7, with TRBD2 as a possible D gene (6 bases). Germline V gives CDR1 SNHLY, CDR2 FYNNEI. Trimming took 9 bases from V and 4 from J, leaving 16 bases between them. The CDR3 runs 13 residues. The CDR3 loop is CASVIGGTYEQYF. CDR3 DNA: TGTGCCAGTGTAATCGGGGGTACGTACGAGCAGTACTTC.

The chain is built from TRBV30 and TRBJ1-4, with D possibly TRBD1 on 6 matching bases. V was shortened by 0 bases and J by 4 bases, with 9 bases between the two germline ends. This CDR3 is built from 14 residues. CDR1 and CDR2 from the germline V gene are GTSNPN and SVGIG (reference sequence). The CDR3 sequence is CAWSVQGVNEKLFF. DNA of the CDR3: TGTGCCTGGAGTGTACAGGGCGTTAATGAAAAACTGTTTTTT.

The gene calls are TRBV27 and TRBJ1-5; possible D gene TRBD1, 6 bases. The V and J ends lost 0 bases and 5 bases respectively, with 11 bases between them. CDR3 size: 15 residues. CDR1 is MNHEY, CDR2 SMNVEV, per germline (reference sequence). Here the CDR3 DNA reads TGTGCCAGCAGTTTATCGGTCAGGGGAGATCAGCCCCAGCATTTT. Amino acids: CASSLSVRGDQPQHF.

V is TRBV29-1 and J is TRBJ2-1; TRBD2 aligns across 7 bases. CDR1 is SQVTM, CDR2 ANQGSEA, per germline. The CDR3 has 14 amino acids. V lost 7 bases, J lost 0 bases, and 6 bases stayed unmatched. As DNA, the CDR3 is TGCAGCGGGTCTAGCGGAAACTCCTACAATGAGCAGTTCTTC. Translating gives CSGSSGNSYNEQFF.

The V gene is TRBV5-1, the J gene TRBJ2-5; TRBD1 or TRBD2 may be the D gene (5 bases each). Trimming pared 4 bases from V and 3 bases from J, leaving 10 bases between. CDR3 length: 13 amino acids. Germline V gene data show CDR1 as SGHRS and CDR2 as YFSETQ. CDR3 region: CASSPGTEETQYF. CDR3 coding DNA: TGCGCCAGCAGCCCCGGGACGGAAGAGACCCAGTACTTC.

V and J are TRBV29-1 and TRBJ2-5; 8 bases align to TRBD2. Per the germline V gene, CDR1 is SQVTM and CDR2 is ANQGSEA. J gave up 5 bases and V 6 bases, and 2 bases lay outside the gene matches. This CDR3 has 11 residues. The CDR3 sequence: CSVRGGETQYF. CDR3 sequence (DNA): TGCAGCGTGCGCGGGGGGGAGACCCAGTACTTC.

The gene calls are TRBV6-5 and TRBJ1-2; unclear D gene. V was trimmed by 8 bases and J by 5 bases, leaving 15 bases between them. The germline V gene has CDR1 MNHEY and CDR2 SVGAGI. The CDR3 loop spans 13 amino acids. The CDR3 region is CASGNALIYGYTF. CDR3 sequence (DNA): TGTGCCAGCGGCAATGCGCTAATTTATGGCTACACCTTC.

Comments on this clone: One end of the junction is discordant with germline, which a read error may explain. This chain uses TRBV25-1 with TRBJ2-4, with TRBD1 matching 7 bases. CDR1 MGHDK and CDR2 SYGVNS come from the germline V gene. The CDR3 is 15 amino acids. This CDR3 reads CASSQYSGTANIQYF. CDR3 DNA sequence: TGTGCCAGCAGTCAATACTCCGGGACAGCAAACATTCAGTACTTC.

The chain uses TRBV5-1 and TRBJ2-5; no clear D gene. Looked up from germline, CDR1 is SGHRS and CDR2 is YFSETQ. The V and J ends lost 0 bases and 1 base respectively, with 10 bases between them. There are 15 residues in the CDR3. Here the CDR3 reads CASSLAGYTQETQYF. CDR3 coding DNA: TGCGCCAGCAGCTTGGCCGGATATACCCAAGAGACCCAGTACTTC.

This chain uses TRBV19 with TRBJ2-2, with TRBD1 as a possible D gene (6 bases). The V end lost 5 bases, the J end lost 7 bases, and 8 bases lay between the germline ends. CDR3 length: 12 amino acids. Per the germline V gene, CDR1 is LNHDA and CDR2 is SQIVND (reference sequence). The CDR3 sequence is CASSVRGGELFF. The CDR3 DNA sequence: TGTGCCAGTAGTGTCAGGGGCGGGGAGCTGTTTTTT.

This clone showed up just a few times. This chain joins TRBV5-6 and TRBJ1-2; D ambiguous. The CDR3 sequence is 15 residues long. Germline assignment: CDR1 SGHDT and CDR2 YYEEEE. Trimming shortened V by 2 bases and J by 6 bases, and 17 bases separated the two germline ends. The CDR3 sequence is CASSLITLGFDGYTF. The CDR3 region has the DNA TGTGCCAGCAGCTTAATAACTTTGGGGTTCGATGGCTACACCTTC.

V usage is TRBV7-9 and J usage is TRBJ2-3, with TRBD1 identical over 8 bases. CDR1 and CDR2 from the germline V gene are SEHNR and FQNEAQ (reference sequence). The junction had 9 bases not matched to a gene; V was cut back by 5 bases and J by 2 bases. The CDR3 spans 16 residues. The chain's CDR3 is CASSQKGQGTTDTQYF. CDR3 coding DNA: TGTGCCAGCAGCCAGAAAGGACAGGGAACCACAGATACGCAGTATTTT.

J is TRBJ2-7 and V is TRBV29-1; D remains ambiguous. CDR3 size: 11 residues. Per the germline V gene, CDR1 is SQVTM and CDR2 is ANQGSEA. V shed 1 base and J shed 6 bases, with 7 bases lying between them. The CDR3: CSVEGGSEQYF. Written as DNA, the CDR3 is TGCAGCGTTGAAGGTGGTTCCGAGCAGTACTTC.

The chain joins TRBV27 to TRBJ2-5, with D possibly being TRBD2 (6 bases). The CDR3 has 12 residues. Trimming cost V 8 bases and J 4 bases, with 11 bases left between them. CDR1 and CDR2 (germline): MNHEY, SMNVEV (reference sequence). CDR3 sequence (DNA): TGTGCCAGCGCAGGGCGGGGAGAGACCCAGTACTTC. Translating gives CASAGRGETQYF.

The rearrangement joins TRBV2 to TRBJ2-2; D not certain. The V gene's germline CDR1 is SNHLY and CDR2 FYNNEI. The CDR3 covers 14 residues. Trimming shortened V by 5 bases and J by 0 bases, and 7 bases separated the two germline ends. CDR3: CASSPQTNTGELFF. The CDR3 DNA reads as TGTGCCAGCAGTCCACAGACGAACACCGGGGAGCTGTTTTTT.

The chain combines TRBV30 with TRBJ2-3, with unresolved D. Trimming took off 5 bases at V and 5 bases at J, with 11 bases between the two ends. There are 12 residues in the CDR3. Looked up from germline, CDR1 is GTSNPN and CDR2 is SVGIG (reference sequence). The CDR3 DNA reads TGTGCCTGGGAAGAGGATAGAGATACGCAGTATTTT. Protein product: CAWEEDRDTQYF.

The V call is TRBV30, the J call TRBJ2-2; no clear D. CDR3 length: 14 amino acids. Looked up from germline, CDR1 is GTSNPN and CDR2 is SVGIG (reference sequence). The germline V and J ends were trimmed by 0 bases and 5 bases, with 10 bases remaining between them. The chain's CDR3 is CAWSVIIGTGELFF. Here the CDR3 DNA reads TGTGCCTGGAGTGTAATAATTGGGACCGGGGAGCTGTTTTTT.

This clone turned up a few times. The chain combines TRBV10-3 with TRBJ1-2; 7 bases fit TRBD1. The germline CDR1 and CDR2 sequences are ENHRY and SYGVKD. The CDR3 runs to 14 residues. Trimming at V came to 9 bases and at J to 6 bases, leaving 13 bases not matched to a gene. In DNA form, the CDR3 reads TGTGCCATAACGGGACAGTTAAACCTAAATGGCTACACCTTC. As protein: CAITGQLNLNGYTF.

The chain links TRBV15 to TRBJ2-6; D uncertain. Germline V gene lookup returns CDR1 LNHNV and CDR2 YYDKDF (reference sequence). V lost 1 base to trimming and J lost 0 bases, with 7 bases between them. The CDR3 is 16 amino acids. The CDR3 protein is CATSRGKDSGANVLTF. The DNA of the CDR3 is TGTGCCACCAGCAGAGGGAAAGACTCTGGGGCCAACGTCCTGACTTTC. Using reference TRBV15 and TRBJ2-6 for the parts outside the CDR3, the full variable domain is DAMVIQNPRYQVTQFGKPVTLSCSQTLNHNVMYWYQQKSSQAPKLLFHYYDKDFNNEADTPDNFQSRRPNTSFCFLDIRSPGLGDTAMYLCATSRGKDSGANVLTFGAGSRLTVL.

The chain recombines TRBV15 with TRBJ2-7; the D is unclear. V was clipped by 3 bases and J by 4 bases, with 10 bases between them. This CDR3 comprises 13 residues. CDR1 is LNHNV, CDR2 YYDKDF, per germline (reference sequence). The DNA of the CDR3 is TGTGCCACCAGCAGGGACCCGCCTTACGAGCAGTACTTC. It codes for CATSRDPPYEQYF.